The TCR beta chain under discussion was sequenced for a study of T-cell reconstitution after alpha-beta-depleted transplantation in children. Preparation of the TCRbeta library involved a method that used unique molecular identifiers. TCRdb analysed the PCR reads with MiXCR anew, one entry per CDR3 protein. This sample yields around 400,000 distinct CDR3 sequences, of which roughly a tenth are seen a single time; 4.5% to 7% belongs to the top ten. Germline V lookup: CDR1 SNHLY, CDR2 FYNNEI. The CDR3 is made up of 13 amino acids. V was cut by 8 bases and J by 7 bases, with 15 bases left in between. This clonotype was recorded at least ten times.

Sample: PBMCs from the stem cell graft donor, taken from the stem cell graft. The chain carries TRBV2 and TRBJ2-1; tentatively, D is TRBD2 (6 bases). This TCR was sampled from a human donor who donated a stem cell graft to a child with acute myeloid leukemia. CDR3 coding DNA: TGTGCCAGCGGGCGGGACGGAAGTAATGAGCAGTTCTTC. Translated: CASGRDGSNEQFF.